These T cell receptor beta chains were read from a single sample in a study of human T cells and chemical hapten exposure. MiXCR, run by TCRdb on the RACE reads, gives a single entry per CDR3 protein. The sample includes 89,000 or so distinct CDR3 sequences, less than 8% of them seen just once. Material: whole blood, obtained in connection with sensitization to the hapten diphenylcyclopropenone (DPC). The receptors come from a woman aged 25 to 39 with alopecia areata. Some clones in this sample may be carry-over from other donors' samples. Both conserved end residues are part of each CDR3. The D gene is left open where the match is weak. Only some rows state a clone size, as once, few, many or a class for expanded clones.

>TRBV7-6|TRBJ2-2|many|12|TRBD1
TGTGCCAGCAGGACAGGGGCCGGGGAGCTGTTTTTT
CASRTGAGELFF
>TRBV9|TRBJ2-5|many|15|NA
TGTGCCAGCCGCCGCGGTGGGGGCCTTCAAGAGACCCAGTACTTC
CASRRGGGLQETQYF
>TRBV7-2|TRBJ1-2|many|17|NA
TGTGCCAGCAGCCCAAATAGCGGCTGGACAGCTTACTATGGCTACACCTTC
CASSPNSGWTAYYGYTF
>TRBV4-1|TRBJ2-3|many|15|NA
TGCGCCAGCAGCCAAGTTTCTACAGCCCAAGATACGCAGTATTTT
CASSQVSTAQDTQYF
>TRBV19|TRBJ2-3|few|15|NA
TGTGCCAGTAGTATACGGGGGGCCTACACAGATACGCAGTATTTT
CASSIRGAYTDTQYF
>TRBV5-1|TRBJ1-1|NA|15|NA
TGCGCCAGCAGCTCCCCGAGGCTGGGGAACACTGAAGCTTTCTTT
CASSSPRLGNTEAFF
>TRBV5-4|TRBJ2-7|many|15|NA
TGTGCCAGCAGCCAGGTCGGACTCCTGGGCCACGAGCAGTACTTC
CASSQVGLLGHEQYF
>TRBV6-5|TRBJ2-1|NA|16|TRBD1
TGTGCCAGCAGCACACCCTACAGGGGGTCTTACAATGAGCAGTTCTTC
CASSTPYRGSYNEQFF
>TRBV7-2|TRBJ2-3|many|14|NA
TGTGCCAGCAGCTTTCGCGGGGGCGGAGATACGCAGTATTTT
CASSFRGGGDTQYF
>TRBV6-5|TRBJ2-6|many|16|NA
TGTGCCAGCAGTTACTCGTGGGGTCCTGGGGCCAACGTCCTGACTTTC
CASSYSWGPGANVLTF
>TRBV6-5|TRBJ1-1|many|15|NA
TGTGCCAGCACTCTATCAAGGGGCCGGAGCACTGAAGCTTTCTTT
CASTLSRGRSTEAFF
>TRBV20-1|TRBJ1-4|NA|17|TRBD1
TGCAGTGCTCCGGACAGGACGACGAGTGTTTTCGTGGAAAAACTGTTTTTT
CSAPDRTTSVFVEKLFF
>TRBV20-1|TRBJ1-5|many|14|TRBD1
TGCAGTGCTAGTTGGCAGGGGGTCGATCAGCCCCAGCATTTT
CSASWQGVDQPQHF
>TRBV20-1|TRBJ2-1|few|16|TRBD2
TGCAGTGCTAGCACTAGCGGGGGTAGGATTTCGGGTGAGCAGTTCTTC
CSASTSGGRISGEQFF
>TRBV2|TRBJ1-1|few|14|NA
TGTGCCAGCAGTGTAGACCCCCAGGACACTGAAGCTTTCTTT
CASSVDPQDTEAFF
>TRBV29-1|TRBJ2-1|few|15|TRBD1
TGCAGCGTCCGTCCAGGGGGACCTCCCTACAATGAGCAGTTCTTC
CSVRPGGPPYNEQFF
>TRBV12-3/TRBV12-4|TRBJ1-3|NA|14|NA
TGTGCCAGCAGGGGAGGGGAAACTGGAAACACCATATATTTT
CASRGGETGNTIYF
>TRBV5-1|TRBJ1-6|NA|16|TRBD1
TGCGCCAGCAGCGCCGACAGGGGATCCTATAATTCACCCCTCCACTTT
CASSADRGSYNSPLHF
>TRBV7-9|TRBJ2-3|many|17|NA
TGTGCCAGCAGCCGCCGGGACACCCACCCTAGCACAGATACGCAGTATTTT
CASSRRDTHPSTDTQYF
>TRBV18|TRBJ2-3|many|14|NA
TGTGCCAGCTCACCACCGACAGATAGAGATACGCAGTATTTT
CASSPPTDRDTQYF
>TRBV6-5|TRBJ2-6|many|15|NA
TGTGCCAGCAGTTCGTCACTCTCTGGGGCCAACGTCCTGACTTTC
CASSSSLSGANVLTF
>TRBV12-3/TRBV12-4|TRBJ2-7|many|13|NA
TGTGCCAGCAGGGTACAGGGCACCTACGAGCAGTACTTC
CASRVQGTYEQYF
>TRBV11-2|TRBJ1-2|many|13|NA
TGTGCCAGCAGCTCCGACAGGACCTATGGCTACACCTTC
CASSSDRTYGYTF
>TRBV6-5|TRBJ2-1|many|14|TRBD2
TGTGCCAGCAGATACAGCGGGGGGGCAGGAGAGCAGTTCTTC
CASRYSGGAGEQFF
>TRBV30|TRBJ1-4|NA|15|NA
TGTGCCTGGAGTCTCGACAGCTCAACTAATGAAAAACTGTTTTTT
CAWSLDSSTNEKLFF
>TRBV11-1|TRBJ1-2|NA|15|NA
TGTGCCAGCAGCTTTGGGGCGGCGGGTGACTATGGCTACACCTTC
CASSFGAAGDYGYTF
>TRBV12-3/TRBV12-4|TRBJ1-5|NA|15|TRBD1
TGTGCCAGCAGGACAACAGGGGGCGGCAATCAGCCCCAGCATTTT
CASRTTGGGNQPQHF
>TRBV4-2|TRBJ2-1|many|15|TRBD1
TGTGCCAGCAGCCAACGGGACAGTGACTACAATGAGCAGTTCTTC
CASSQRDSDYNEQFF
>TRBV7-2|TRBJ2-7|many|16|TRBD2
TGTGCCAGCAGCTTAGGTTCGGGACTAGCGATCTACGAGCAGTACTTC
CASSLGSGLAIYEQYF
>TRBV2|TRBJ1-1|many|14|NA
TGTGCCAGCAGTTGGGACAACGGGGGCACTGAAGCTTTCTTT
CASSWDNGGTEAFF
>TRBV5-1|TRBJ2-3|NA|15|NA
TGCGCCAGCAGTGTCAGGGGGGGGCCCGGCGATACGCAGTATTTT
CASSVRGGPGDTQYF
>TRBV7-9|TRBJ1-1|few|13|NA
TGTGCCAGCAGCCCAATCCGATCCGGTGAAGCTTTCTTT
CASSPIRSGEAFF
>TRBV5-1|TRBJ2-2|many|14|NA
TGCGCCAGCAGGCAGACAGCGAACACCGGGGAGCTGTTTTTT
CASRQTANTGELFF
>TRBV4-1|TRBJ2-2|many|16|TRBD1
TGCGCCAGCAGCCAAGATGGACAGGGGTGGATGGGGGAGCTGTTTTTT
CASSQDGQGWMGELFF
>TRBV12-3/TRBV12-4|TRBJ1-2|NA|16|NA
TGTGCCAGCAGTTTCGGGGGGGCGTCAGGCGGGTATGGCTACACCTTC
CASSFGGASGGYGYTF
>TRBV5-6|TRBJ2-3|many|15|TRBD1
TGTGCCAGCAGCTTTCCGGACAGGGGATCAGATACGCAGTATTTT
CASSFPDRGSDTQYF
>TRBV29-1|TRBJ2-3|NA|12|NA
TGCAGCGTCACGATCCTCACAGATACGCAGTATTTT
CSVTILTDTQYF
>TRBV19|TRBJ1-1|NA|15|NA
TGTGCCAGTAGTATTGGGTTATGGCTCAACACTGAAGCTTTCTTT
CASSIGLWLNTEAFF
>TRBV6-1|TRBJ2-7|many|15|NA
TGTGCCAGCAGCGACGGATCTAGCAGGGGGGTAGAGCAGTACTTC
CASSDGSSRGVEQYF
>TRBV7-2|TRBJ2-3|few|14|TRBD2
TGTGCCTCGGGGGGGGGGGTGATTTTATATACGCAGTATTTT
CASGGGVILYTQYF
>TRBV12-3/TRBV12-4|TRBJ1-4|many|14|NA
TGTGCCAGCAGTTCGCTGCGGGGGAATGAAAAACTGTTTTTT
CASSSLRGNEKLFF
>TRBV12-3/TRBV12-4|TRBJ1-1|many|14|NA
TGTGCCAGCAGTTTCTTTGGGCTAAACACTGAAGCTTTCTTT
CASSFFGLNTEAFF
>TRBV7-8|TRBJ2-7|many|16|NA
TGTGCCAGCAGCTTAGCGAACAGGGATTCCTACTACGAGCAGTACTTC
CASSLANRDSYYEQYF
>TRBV10-3|TRBJ2-7|few|15|NA
TGTGCCATCAGCGCCGGGAGACAGGGTTCCTACGAGCAGTACTTC
CAISAGRQGSYEQYF
>TRBV10-3|TRBJ2-1|many|14|TRBD1
TGTGCCATCAGTGCTATAGACAGGGACGGGGAGCAGTTCTTC
CAISAIDRDGEQFF
>TRBV7-2|TRBJ2-3|many|11|NA
TGTGCCAGCAGCCCCACAGATACGCAGTATTTT
CASSPTDTQYF
>TRBV19|TRBJ2-7|many|15|TRBD1
TGTGCCAGTAGTATCAGCCGACAGGGGAGCTACGAGCAGTACTTC
CASSISRQGSYEQYF
>TRBV5-1|TRBJ1-1|many|13|NA
TGCGCCAGCAGCTACCTCGGGGGGGCTGAAGCTTTCTTT
CASSYLGGAEAFF
>TRBV6-1|TRBJ2-3|NA|14|NA
TGTGCCACCGTTAGCGGAGCGAGCACAGATACGCAGTATTTT
CATVSGASTDTQYF
>TRBV20-1|TRBJ1-1|few|14|NA
TGCAGTGCTAGTGGGGGGGGCGATACCACTGAAGCTTTCTTT
CSASGGGDTTEAFF